This T cell receptor (beta chain) was obtained from a study of blood T cell repertoires in COVID-19 (dated by TCRdb to the early 2020s). Regarding the complete study: Samples from collaborators originated in the United States, Italy and Spain and spanned both the acute and convalescent phases of COVID-19. The material from the prospective study consisted of cDNA or gDNA derived from T cells, B-cell-depleted T cells, or PBMCs. Subjects who had been exposed to COVID-19, were actively infected with it, or had recovered from it provided the deeply sampled blood TCRbeta repertoires that made up the dataset. The repertoires were made available in a free public database intended to serve as a resource for research on the immune response to SARS-CoV-2. The samples were drawn from two sources: the first 160 participants of the ongoing ImmuneRACE study, and fewer than 1,500 subjects contributed by 6 global collaborators. Nearly every sample came with metadata listing a de-identified subject ID, COVID-19 status, age in years and sex. HLA class I and class II types, where available, came from metadata supplied by the sample provider rather than from assay-based typing.

TCRbeta CDR3 regions were amplified from genomic DNA using the immunoSEQ Assay, a bias-controlled multiplex PCR. The study's own analysis went as follows. Within the assay, amplification of reference gene primers was used to estimate how many nucleated cells each sample contained. To quantify the absolute abundance of each unique TCRbeta CDR3 rearrangement, sequence reads were collapsed and filtered. For each sample, productive Simpson clonality was calculated by taking the square root of Simpson's diversity index across productive rearrangements. Sourced from immuneACCESS, this table was stored by TCRdb with only in-frame sequences that have V and J called. A share of the clones is absent; for the studies checked, an unresolved V gene accounts for under half, and the remainder has no known explanation. V, J and clone size derive from that table, while D and trimming were established from the DNA sequence. The sample profile shows 200,000 to 300,000 clones; approximately 80% of them were found once. Approximately 9.4% of the sample lies in the top ten.

Findings and caveats that apply to the study as a whole: How much clinical and demographic metadata was included differed by source and by participant, and the metadata was provided uncurated.

Notes on this clone: The antigen it recognizes is unknown. The record has no base qualities; no much larger clone is one base away.

V trim: 7 bases; J trim: 11 bases; unmatched bases: 15. CDR1 and CDR2 are drawn from the germline V gene: MDHEN, SYDVKM. The CDR3, from cysteine to phenylalanine, totals 15 residues. The sequence is cut down to CDR3 DNA, 45 bases in frame from base 1. Collaborating institutions collected whole blood in K2EDTA tubes following their own protocols. For TCRbeta analysis, collaborator samples were shipped as frozen whole blood, as isolated PBMCs, or as DNA extracted from either sample type. Sequencing input: peripheral blood. This TCR came from an elderly woman with acute or convalescent COVID-19. The sequence is built from TRBV28 and TRBJ1-5; TRBD1 lines up with 9 middle nucleotides. This receptor carries the CDR3 CASKPRDRVFWTQHF. The DNA sequence is as follows: TGTGCCAGCAAGCCCCGGGACAGGGTCTTTTGGACCCAGCATTTT.